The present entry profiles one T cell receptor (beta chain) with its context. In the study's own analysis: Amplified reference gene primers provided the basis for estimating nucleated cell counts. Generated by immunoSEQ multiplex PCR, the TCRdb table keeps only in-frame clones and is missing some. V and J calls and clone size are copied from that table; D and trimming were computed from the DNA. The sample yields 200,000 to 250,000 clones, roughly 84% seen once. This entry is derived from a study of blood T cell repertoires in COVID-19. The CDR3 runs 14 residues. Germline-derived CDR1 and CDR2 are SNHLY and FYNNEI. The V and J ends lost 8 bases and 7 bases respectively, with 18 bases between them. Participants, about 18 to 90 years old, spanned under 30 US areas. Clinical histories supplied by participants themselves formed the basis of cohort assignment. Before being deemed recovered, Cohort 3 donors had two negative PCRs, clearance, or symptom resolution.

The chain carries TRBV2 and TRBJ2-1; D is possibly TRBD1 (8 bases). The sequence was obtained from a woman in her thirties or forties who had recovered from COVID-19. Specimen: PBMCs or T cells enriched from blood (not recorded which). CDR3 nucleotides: TGTGCCAGCTCTACTGGACAGGGAGGGAATGAGCAGTTCTTC. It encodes CASSTGQGGNEQFF.